This T cell receptor beta chain emerged from a study of blood T cell repertoires in COVID-19. Whole-study context: Specimens from acute and convalescent COVID-19 originated in the United States, Italy and Spain. T cells, B-cell-depleted T cells, or PBMCs supplied cDNA or gDNA.

Original methodology: Amplification of reference gene primers provided the estimated nucleated cell counts. The assay was immunoSEQ multiplex PCR, and TCRdb's table has in-frame clones only and misses some. V and J calls and clone size follow that table, whereas D and trimming were derived from the DNA. The sample includes 300,000 to 450,000 clones, about nine tenths of them seen just once. In Seattle, patients joined the study during active infection and were tracked longitudinally. V lost 1 base and J lost 2, with 8 bases in between. This CDR3 spans 14 amino acids. From germline, CDR1 is LNHDA and CDR2 SQIVND (reference sequence).

The clonotype was recovered from a woman aged 60-70 years with COVID-19, enrolled during active disease. The chain employs TRBV19 and TRBJ1-2; D is uncertain. The sequenced material came from peripheral blood. CDR3 sequence: CASSIGAENYGYTF. The DNA of the CDR3 is TGTGCCAGTAGTATAGGGGCAGAGAACTATGGCTACACCTTC.